This passage covers 20 T cell receptor beta chains from one sample sequenced in a study of early T cells in non-severe SARS-CoV-2 infection. In TCRdb, the 5' RACE reads were re-called with MiXCR into one record per CDR3 protein. The repertoire includes 65,000 to 80,000 distinct CDR3 sequences, approximately 10% of them detected once, and 4% to 5% sits in the top ten. Sample: whole blood. All receptors come from an adult who was a healthcare worker with PCR-confirmed SARS-CoV-2 infection or an uninfected control (not recorded which).

This clonotype was seen more than once but under ten times. This chain links TRBV7-6 with TRBJ1-1; D remains ambiguous. The CDR3 runs to 16 residues. Germline V CDR1 and CDR2: SGHVS, FNYEAQ. The V and J ends lost 0 bases and 0 bases respectively, with 11 bases between them. CDR3 DNA sequence: TGTGCCAGCAGCTTAGCGAGGGTGGGAATGAACACTGAAGCTTTCTTT. Its translation is CASSLARVGMNTEAFF.

This chain uses TRBV7-2 with TRBJ1-2, with D unclear. Trimming left V 5 bases short and J 2 bases short, with 12 bases between. Germline CDR1 SGHTA, CDR2 FQGNSA. This CDR3 is built from 14 residues. The CDR3 bases are TGTGCCAGCAGCGTAAAAGGGAGAAACTATGGCTACACCTTC. Its translation is CASSVKGRNYGYTF. Full variable domain (remainder filled in from reference TRBV7-2 and TRBJ1-2): GAGVSQSPSNKVTEKGKDVELRCDPISGHTALYWYRQSLGQGLEFLIYFQGNSAPDKSGLPSDRFSAERTGGSVSTLTIQRTQQEDSAVYLCASSVKGRNYGYTFGSGTRLTVV.

This clonotype was found many times. V usage is TRBV20-1 and J usage is TRBJ2-7; 9 nucleotides line up with TRBD1. The CDR3 runs to 12 residues. In germline, CDR1 is DFQATT, CDR2 SNEGSKA (reference sequence). Trimming took 3 bases from V and 3 from J; bases not matched to a gene: 0. In nucleotides, the CDR3 is TGCAGTGCTAGGGACAGGGGCTACGAGCAGTACTTC. Translated, it gives CSARDRGYEQYF.

Concerning this clonotype itself: This may be a read error, as it is one base from a much larger clone. The chain employs TRBV4-2 and TRBJ2-1; D call uncertain. Germline V CDR1 and CDR2: LGHNA, YNFKEQ. The CDR3 covers 14 residues. CDR3 sequence (DNA): TGTGCCAGCGGCCAAGAACGGGTAGGCAATGAGCAGTTCTTC. This codes for CASGQERVGNEQFF.

This clonotype has ten or more counts. V gene TRBV7-9 combines with J gene TRBJ2-1; TRBD2 matches at 8 bases. CDR3 length equals 14 residues. The V and J ends lost 5 bases and 8 bases, in that order; junction bases with no gene match: 8. CDR1 is SEHNR and CDR2 is FQNEAQ in the germline V gene (reference sequence). This chain's CDR3 is CASSRSGGSDEQFF. CDR3 coding DNA: TGTGCCAGCAGCCGATCGGGGGGGTCGGATGAGCAGTTCTTC.

In this sample, this clonotype turned up a few times. V is TRBV28 and J is TRBJ2-5; possibly TRBD1 or TRBD2 for D (5 bases each). The V end lost 4 bases, the J end lost 4 bases, and 7 bases lay between the germline ends. This CDR3 comprises 12 residues. Germline CDR1 and CDR2: MDHEN and SYDVKM. The CDR3 spells CASSSGTETQYF. CDR3 sequence (DNA): TGTGCCAGCAGTTCCGGGACAGAGACCCAGTACTTC.

This clonotype appeared a few times. The V and J genes are TRBV20-1 and TRBJ2-3, with TRBD2 identical over 10 bases. CDR3 size: 16 residues. The V gene's germline CDR1 is DFQATT and CDR2 SNEGSKA (reference sequence). The junction had 8 bases not matched to a gene; V was cut back by 5 bases and J by 0 bases. CDR3 region: CSALGLADTSTDTQYF. The DNA of the CDR3 is TGCAGTGCTCTAGGACTAGCGGATACTAGCACAGATACGCAGTATTTT.

Ten or more counts support this clonotype. The rearrangement joins TRBV7-9 to TRBJ2-3; 14 bases fit TRBD2. CDR1 is SEHNR and CDR2 is FQNEAQ in the germline V gene (reference sequence). With 4 bases clipped from V and 4 bases from J, the junction kept 7 bases outside the gene matches. The CDR3 loop spans 17 amino acids. The CDR3 sequence: CASSSLGLAGGPDTQYF. CDR3 sequence (DNA): TGTGCCAGCAGCTCTCTCGGACTAGCGGGGGGACCAGATACGCAGTATTTT.

This clonotype came up a few times. This rearrangement joins TRBV7-8 to TRBJ1-2, with 9 bases that match TRBD1. Germline V lookup: CDR1 SGHVS, CDR2 FQNEAQ. With 2 bases clipped from V and 3 bases from J, the junction kept 4 bases outside the gene matches. The CDR3 covers 15 residues. Written as DNA, the CDR3 is TGTGCCAGCAGCTTAACAGGGGGCGACTACTATGGCTACACCTTC. As protein: CASSLTGGDYYGYTF. Variable domain in full (rest from reference TRBV7-8 and TRBJ1-2): GAGVSQSPRYKVAKRGQDVALRCDPISGHVSLFWYQQALGQGPEFLTYFQNEAQLDKSGLPSDRFFAERPEGSVSTLKIQRTQQEDSAVYLCASSLTGGDYYGYTFGSGTRLTVV.

The CDR3 sequence is CASSLGAMGTDTQYF. The DNA of the CDR3 is TGTGCCAGCAGTTTAGGGGCTATGGGGACAGATACGCAGTATTTT. V usage is TRBV12-3 or TRBV12-4 and J usage is TRBJ2-3; D not certain. V lost 1 base and J 3 bases, leaving 11 bases between the germline ends. CDR3 length equals 15 residues.

The chain employs TRBV28 and TRBJ2-5; D not resolved. Germline CDR1 MDHEN, CDR2 SYDVKM. Between the trimmed V and J ends, which lost 4 bases and 5 bases, there was a span of 8 bases. The CDR3 runs 12 residues. The CDR3 is CASSSQRETQYF. The CDR3 nucleotides are TGTGCCAGCAGTTCGCAGAGGGAGACCCAGTACTTC. The full variable domain, its missing parts supplied by reference TRBV28 and TRBJ2-5, is DVKVTQSSRYLVKRTGEKVFLECVQDMDHENMFWYRQDPGLGLRLIYFSYDVKMKEKGDIPEGYSVSREKKERFSLILESASTNQTSMYLCASSSQRETQYFGPGTRLLVL.

This clonotype has at least ten counts. J is TRBJ2-7 and V is TRBV27; TRBD1 aligns across 7 bases. V lost 6 bases, J lost 3 bases, and 8 bases stayed unmatched. This CDR3 spans 14 amino acids. Germline assignment: CDR1 MNHEY and CDR2 SMNVEV (reference sequence). As DNA, the CDR3 is TGTGCCAGCAGCCCGGGACAGACTCACTACGAGCAGTACTTC. This encodes CASSPGQTHYEQYF.

This clonotype was counted between two and nine times. The chain is built from TRBV10-3 and TRBJ1-4, with TRBD1 matching over 7 bases. Germline V lookup: CDR1 ENHRY, CDR2 SYGVKD. Losses at the gene ends were 11 bases for V and 5 bases for J; bases not matched to a gene: 11. The CDR3 is made up of 14 amino acids. CDR3 DNA sequence: TGTGCCGTAAGGCAGGGGGGCCTGAATGAAAAACTGTTTTTT. It encodes CAVRQGGLNEKLFF.

CDR3 DNA: TGTGCCAGCAGCTTATTGGGGGACGCCCGCTTTGCTTTCTTT. Its protein product is CASSLLGDARFAFF. The J gene is TRBJ1-1, the V gene TRBV11-2; a weak D match, TRBD1 (5 bases). The CDR3 length is 14 residues. The germline V gene has CDR1 SGHAT and CDR2 FQNNGV. The V end was cut by 2 bases, the J end by 11 bases, with 18 bases between.

This clonotype has ten or more counts. V usage is TRBV18 and J usage is TRBJ2-7; either TRBD1 or TRBD2 may supply D (6 bases each). This CDR3 spans 16 amino acids. Germline V gives CDR1 KGHSH, CDR2 LQKENI. V was cut by 6 bases and J by 4 bases, with 22 bases left in between. CDR3 loop: CASSLAGSQGWYEQYF. In DNA form, the CDR3 reads TGTGCCAGCTCCCTCGCCGGGAGCCAGGGGTGGTACGAGCAGTACTTC. Supplemented by reference TRBV18 and TRBJ2-7, the full variable domain reads NAGVMQNPRHLVRRRGQEARLRCSPMKGHSHVYWYRQLPEEGLKFMVYLQKENIIDESGMPKERFSAEFPKEGPSILRIQQVVRGDSAAYFCASSLAGSQGWYEQYFGPGTRLTVT.

This clonotype was seen ten or more times. CDR3 in amino acids: CASSQVRGSDTQYF. CDR3 coding DNA: TGTGCCAGCAGCCAAGTCCGGGGATCAGATACGCAGTATTTT. The chain joins TRBV14 to TRBJ2-3, with D possibly matching TRBD2 (5 bases). V shed 1 base and J shed 4 bases, with 9 bases lying between them. Germline assignment: CDR1 SGHDN and CDR2 FVKESK. The CDR3 loop spans 14 amino acids.

The rearrangement links TRBV9 to TRBJ2-1, with a possible D match to TRBD1 (5 bases). This CDR3 is built from 14 residues. In germline, CDR1 is SGDLS, CDR2 YYNGEE. The V gene lost 3 bases and the J gene lost 9 bases, with 16 bases spanning the gap. In DNA form, the CDR3 reads TGTGCCAGCAGCGAGTTTTGGGGCCCGTCTGAGCAGTTCTTC. This gives the protein CASSEFWGPSEQFF.

This clonotype was seen repeatedly, ten times or more. The gene calls are TRBV18 and TRBJ1-1; D remains ambiguous. Per germline, CDR1 KGHSH and CDR2 LQKENI. The V gene lost 3 bases and the J gene lost 5 bases, with 10 bases spanning the gap. The CDR3 loop spans 13 amino acids. The DNA for the CDR3 is TGTGCCAGCTCACCTAAGAGCGATACTGAAGCTTTCTTT. Its translation: CASSPKSDTEAFF.

The chain uses TRBV5-1 and TRBJ1-1; 10 nucleotides agree with TRBD1. Unmatched junction bases numbered 5, after V lost 5 bases and J lost 1 base. The germline gives CDR1 SGHRS, CDR2 YFSETQ. The CDR3 spans 15 residues. CDR3 nucleotide sequence: TGCGCCAGCAGGAGGGACAGGGGCTGGAACACTGAAGCTTTCTTT. Its protein product is CASRRDRGWNTEAFF. Complete variable domain (other parts from reference TRBV5-1 and TRBJ1-1): KAGVTQTPRYLIKTRGQQVTLSCSPISGHRSVSWYQQTPGQGLQFLFEYFSETQRNKGNFPGRFSGRQFSNSRSEMNVSTLELGDSALYLCASRRDRGWNTEAFFGQGTRLTVV.

This clonotype was found many times. The chain links TRBV7-9 to TRBJ2-7, with D uncertain. The V end was cut by 3 bases, the J end by 5 bases, with 14 bases between. Germline values: CDR1 SEHNR, CDR2 FQNEAQ (reference sequence). CDR3 length: 14 amino acids. CDR3 in amino acids: CASSFGPGFNEQYF. The CDR3 region has the DNA TGTGCCAGCAGCTTCGGGCCCGGTTTTAACGAGCAGTACTTC.